This note documents a single T cell receptor (beta chain) sequence. No antigen is known for it. This specimen comes from a study of beta chain features in type 1 diabetes. The V and J ends lost 6 bases and 9 bases, in that order; junction bases with no gene match: 7. This CDR3 comprises 13 residues. The germline V gene encodes CDR1 MNHNY and CDR2 SVGAGI (reference sequence). The study, taken as a whole, reports: A moderate, significant TCRB CDR3 shortening appeared in type 1 diabetes across four CD4+ subsets. Compared to healthy donors, patients appeared to have naive, central memory and Treg TCRB repertoires that were more alike.

Expressed TCRB transcripts were sequenced because the isolated RNA had all been reverse transcribed beforehand. Profiling relied on immunoSEQ multiplex PCR, and the TCRdb table lists in-frame clones only, not all of them. The table includes about 230,000 clones, 9.6% detected once. This chain joins TRBV6-6 and TRBJ1-5; 8 bases line up with TRBD1. Sequencing was carried out using naive CD4+ T cells from blood. This receptor was identified in a woman under 30 in good health. CDR3 nucleotide sequence: TGTGCCAGCAGGACAGCTGGACAGGGGCCCCAGCATTTT. Amino acids: CASRTAGQGPQHF.